What follows are 22 T cell receptor beta chains derived from one specimen sequenced in a study of blood T cells in healthy people across ages. Using a J-beta primer mix together with a sample-barcoded 5' primer, a second PCR was run for roughly 6 to 12 cycles. TCRdb recomputed calls from the 5' RACE reads with MiXCR, one row per CDR3 protein. The repertoire holds about 830,000 distinct CDR3 sequences, with 60% to 80% as singletons. The material sequenced was blood. All receptors derive from a man aged 25-45 years in good health.

V usage is TRBV10-3 and J usage is TRBJ2-1; 7 nucleotides line up with TRBD2. The CDR3 totals 14 residues. V was clipped by 6 bases and J by 8 bases; unmatched bases: 10. The germline gives CDR1 ENHRY, CDR2 SYGVKD. CDR3 region: CAIRAGTTRDEQFF. The CDR3 nucleotides are TGTGCCATCAGAGCCGGGACTACCCGCGATGAGCAGTTCTTC.

This chain uses TRBV29-1 with TRBJ2-7; 10 bases align to TRBD2. The CDR3 runs to 14 residues. Germline V lookup: CDR1 SQVTM, CDR2 ANQGSEA. Losses at the gene ends were 5 bases for V and 1 base for J; bases not matched to a gene: 5. CDR3 sequence reads: CSVLRTSGSYEQYF. The DNA for the CDR3 is TGCAGCGTTCTAAGGACTAGCGGTTCCTACGAGCAGTACTTC.

This chain connects TRBV4-3 to TRBJ2-7; 9 positions match TRBD1. The end of the DNA is better explained by TRBJ2-5, so the J call may be wrong. The CDR3 is 17 residues long. Germline V CDR1 and CDR2: LGHNA, YSLEER. CDR3 bases: TGCGCCAGCAGCCAAGATTGGGAACAGGGGGCTGGGGAGACCCAGTACTTC. Its protein product is CASSQDWEQGAGETQYF.

This chain links TRBV20-1 with TRBJ2-1, with TRBD2 matching over 8 bases. The CDR3 is 15 amino acids. CDR1 is DFQATT, CDR2 SNEGSKA, per germline (reference sequence). Trimming cost V 5 bases and J 2 bases; bases outside gene matches: 8. CDR3 in amino acids: CSALSPGLAYNEQFF. CDR3 in DNA: TGCAGTGCTTTATCCCCGGGACTAGCCTACAATGAGCAGTTCTTC.

The chain links TRBV6-6 to TRBJ2-5; TRBD1 is a possible D gene (7 bases). This CDR3 comprises 15 residues. V was clipped by 6 bases and J by 5 bases, with 19 bases between them. The germline CDR1 and CDR2 sequences are MNHNY and SVGAGI (reference sequence). Here the CDR3 reads CASRTRQGGRETQYF. CDR3 DNA sequence: TGTGCCAGCAGAACACGGCAGGGGGGACGGGAGACCCAGTACTTC.

This clonotype turned up a few times. V usage is TRBV28 and J usage is TRBJ2-5; 7 nucleotides align to TRBD2. This CDR3 region has 14 residues. V gave up 7 bases and J gave up 5 bases; unmatched junction bases: 10. In germline, CDR1 is MDHEN, CDR2 SYDVKM. The CDR3 reads CASMKDGGEETQYF. CDR3 nucleotide sequence: TGTGCCAGCATGAAGGATGGGGGGGAGGAGACCCAGTACTTC.

This clonotype was picked up a small number of times. The chain uses TRBV12-3 or TRBV12-4 and TRBJ2-7; a weak D match, TRBD1 (6 bases). The CDR3 covers 16 residues. Trimming cost V 2 bases and J 5 bases, with 19 bases left between them. DNA of the CDR3: TGTGCCAGCAGTTTAAGGACAGTACTCTTTCCGCACGAGCAGTACTTC. This translates into CASSLRTVLFPHEQYF.

This rearrangement joins TRBV20-1 to TRBJ2-7; 7 bases align to TRBD2. The last part of the DNA fits TRBJ2-5 better; the J call may be wrong. Germline CDR1 is DFQATT and CDR2 is SNEGSKA (reference sequence). The CDR3 length is 14 residues. The CDR3 DNA follows: TGCAGTGCTCAACCAGGCGGGACTAAAGAGACCCAGTACTTC. Translation: CSAQPGGTKETQYF.

With respect to this clonotype: The junction differs from germline at one of its ends, possibly a read error. The rearrangement uses TRBV7-2 and TRBJ1-2; D unclear. This CDR3 has 12 residues. Germline V lookup: CDR1 SGHTA, CDR2 FQGNSA. The CDR3 here is CVSSLDNYGYTF. Here the CDR3 DNA reads TGTGTCAGCAGCTTAGACAACTATGGCTACACCTTC. The full variable domain, completed using reference TRBV7-2 and TRBJ1-2, is GAGVSQSPSNKVTEKGKDVELRCDPISGHTALYWYRQSLGQGLEFLIYFQGNSAPDKSGLPSDRFSAERTGGSVSTLTIQRTQQEDSAVYLCVSSLDNYGYTFGSGTRLTVV.

The V call is TRBV5-1, the J call TRBJ2-1; D is uncertain. The CDR3 runs to 12 residues. V lost 0 bases and J lost 6, with 4 bases in between. The germline V gene has CDR1 SGHRS and CDR2 YFSETQ. This chain's CDR3 is CASSLDLNEQFF. In nucleotides, the CDR3 is TGCGCCAGCAGCTTGGACCTCAATGAGCAGTTCTTC.

This chain uses TRBV5-1 with TRBJ2-1, with 10 positions matching TRBD1. Germline CDR1 SGHRS, CDR2 YFSETQ. After removal of 3 bases from V and 6 bases from J, the junction contained 9 bases not matched to a gene. The CDR3 is made up of 16 amino acids. For the CDR3, the DNA is TGCGCCAGCAGCTCCCCCGGGACAGGGGTTTTCAATGAGCAGTTCTTC. This gives the protein CASSSPGTGVFNEQFF.

The chain links TRBV20-1 to TRBJ1-1; a weak D match, TRBD1 (5 bases). The V gene lost 7 bases and the J gene lost 1 base, with 13 bases spanning the gap. The CDR3 loop spans 13 amino acids. The V gene's germline CDR1 is DFQATT and CDR2 SNEGSKA (reference sequence). Here the CDR3 reads CSVGPGANTEAFF. The CDR3 bases are TGCAGTGTCGGACCCGGGGCGAACACTGAAGCTTTCTTT.

This sequence joins TRBV9 and TRBJ2-1; D ambiguous. Looked up from germline, CDR1 is SGDLS and CDR2 is YYNGEE. The CDR3 sequence is 15 residues long. V lost 1 base and J lost 2, with 10 bases in between. This CDR3 is CASSVLGVTYNEQFF. CDR3 nucleotides: TGTGCCAGCAGCGTACTTGGGGTTACCTACAATGAGCAGTTCTTC.

This chain links TRBV20-1 with TRBJ1-1; perhaps TRBD1 as D (6 bases). This CDR3 has 11 amino acids. Between the trimmed V and J ends, which lost 6 bases and 7 bases, there was a span of 12 bases. The germline V gene encodes CDR1 DFQATT and CDR2 SNEGSKA (reference sequence). The CDR3 DNA reads TGCAGTGCCAGGGGTGGTATTGAAGCTTTCTTT. It specifies CSARGGIEAFF.

This chain links TRBV10-3 with TRBJ2-7; 9 bases are shared with TRBD1. Germline V CDR1 and CDR2: ENHRY, SYGVKD. Trimming at V came to 4 bases and at J to 2 bases, leaving 3 bases not matched to a gene. The CDR3 totals 14 residues. CDR3 in amino acids: CAISGTGETYEQYF. The DNA for the CDR3 is TGTGCCATCAGTGGGACAGGGGAGACCTACGAGCAGTACTTC.

This rearrangement joins TRBV2 to TRBJ2-1, with D unresolved. The CDR3 runs to 15 residues. V gave up 2 bases and J gave up 4 bases, with 12 bases separating them. Germline V gene sequence: CDR1 SNHLY, CDR2 FYNNEI. CDR3 nucleotides: TGTGCCAGCAGTGAACACCCATCAACTTACAATGAGCAGTTCTTC. This codes for CASSEHPSTYNEQFF. Combining the CDR3 with reference TRBV2 and TRBJ2-1 gives the whole variable domain EPEVTQTPSHQVTQMGQEVILRCVPISNHLYFYWYRQILGQKVEFLVSFYNNEISEKSEIFDDQFSVERPDGSNFTLKIRSTKLEDSAMYFCASSEHPSTYNEQFFGPGTRLTVL.

The J gene is TRBJ1-6, the V gene TRBV7-2, with 9 nucleotides matching TRBD1. This CDR3 is built from 13 residues. Germline V gene sequence: CDR1 SGHTA, CDR2 FQGNSA. The junction had 6 bases not matched to a gene; V was cut back by 5 bases and J by 13 bases. In nucleotides, the CDR3 is TGTGCCAGCAGCCCGGGACAGGGAGGGCCCCTCCACTTT. Its protein is CASSPGQGGPLHF.

This chain connects TRBV20-1 to TRBJ2-7; 9 bases agree with TRBD2. Judging by the DNA end, TRBJ2-5 fits better; the J call may be wrong. Germline lookup yields CDR1 DFQATT and CDR2 SNEGSKA (reference sequence). The CDR3 is made up of 14 amino acids. This CDR3 is CSASSRGLAETQYF. CDR3 DNA: TGCAGTGCTAGCAGCAGGGGACTAGCTGAGACCCAGTACTTC.

This clonotype was seen a few times. The chain is built from TRBV9 and TRBJ1-6; no clear D. CDR3 length equals 13 residues. Germline-derived CDR1 and CDR2 are SGDLS and YYNGEE. V gave up 3 bases and J gave up 8 bases, with 9 bases separating them. This chain's CDR3 is CASSAKEDSPLHF. Written as DNA, the CDR3 is TGTGCCAGCAGCGCCAAGGAAGATTCACCCCTCCACTTT.

There are a few counts of this clonotype. The chain recombines TRBV24-1 with TRBJ2-1; 7 bases are a match to TRBD1. The CDR3 consists of 16 residues. The junction had 8 bases not matched to a gene; V was cut back by 4 bases and J by 3 bases. CDR1 is KGHDR and CDR2 is SFDVKD in the germline V gene. In DNA, the CDR3 is TGTGCCACCAGTGACTTGAGACAGGGATTCTACAATGAGCAGTTCTTC. Amino acids: CATSDLRQGFYNEQFF.

The chain recombines TRBV4-3 with TRBJ2-7, with TRBD1 matching 8 bases. Germline V gene data show CDR1 as LGHNA and CDR2 as YSLEER. V lost 4 bases to trimming and J lost 4 bases; unmatched junction nucleotides: 9. The CDR3 extends over 15 amino acids. CDR3 in amino acids: CASSPGGQVPYEQYF. The CDR3 bases are TGCGCCAGCAGCCCCGGGGGACAGGTCCCTTACGAGCAGTACTTC.

This chain uses TRBV27 with TRBJ2-3; D is uncertain. The CDR3 has 15 residues. V was shortened by 6 bases and J by 0 bases, with 13 bases between the two germline ends. In germline, CDR1 is MNHEY, CDR2 SMNVEV (reference sequence). This CDR3 reads CASSPYVGSTDTQYF. The CDR3 DNA sequence: TGTGCCAGCAGCCCGTACGTCGGTAGCACAGATACGCAGTATTTT.